Below, 8 T cell receptor beta chains from the same sample are listed, as sequenced in a study of cytomegalovirus exposure and HLA in healthy donors. Primers: 60 Vbeta forward and 13 Jbeta reverse. The assay was immunoSEQ multiplex PCR, and TCRdb's table has in-frame clones only and misses some. Among roughly 97,000 clones listed, roughly 76% were seen once. The specimen sequenced was PBMCs. Receptors were obtained from a man aged 35-49 years in good health and CMV-seronegative.

The V and J genes are TRBV5-4 and TRBJ1-1; D is unclear. The CDR3 consists of 11 residues. V lost 0 bases and J 5 bases, leaving 2 bases between the germline ends. Looked up from germline, CDR1 is SGHNT and CDR2 is YYREEE (reference sequence). The CDR3 protein is CASSLATEAFF. The CDR3 bases are TGTGCCAGCAGCTTGGCAACTGAAGCTTTCTTT.

The V call is TRBV7-9, the J call TRBJ2-1; D possibly corresponds to TRBD1 (7 bases). The CDR3 extends over 13 amino acids. CDR1 SEHNR and CDR2 FQNEAQ come from the germline V gene (reference sequence). Trimming shortened V by 3 bases and J by 7 bases, and 10 bases separated the two germline ends. The CDR3 coding sequence is TGTGCCAGCAGCTTGACAGGGAGGAATGAGCAGTTCTTC. Protein sequence: CASSLTGRNEQFF. Based on the CDR3 plus reference TRBV7-9 and TRBJ2-1, the full variable domain is DTGVSQNPRHKITKRGQNVTFRCDPISEHNRLYWYRQTLGQGPEFLTYFQNEAQLEKSRLLSDRFSAERPKGSFSTLEIQRTEQGDSAMYLCASSLTGRNEQFFGPGTRLTVL.

V gene TRBV28 combines with J gene TRBJ1-2, with D possibly matching TRBD1 (6 bases). Trimming removed 4 bases from V and 7 bases from J, with 10 bases in between. The CDR3 is 12 amino acids. Per germline, CDR1 MDHEN and CDR2 SYDVKM. CDR3 sequence: CASSSRGAGYTF. CDR3 bases: TGTGCCAGCAGTTCGCGGGGGGCTGGCTACACCTTC.

The chain couples TRBV2 to TRBJ1-6; 8 positions match TRBD1. With 1 base clipped from V and 9 bases from J, the junction kept 8 bases outside the gene matches. Germline V gives CDR1 SNHLY, CDR2 FYNNEI. CDR3 length: 16 residues. CDR3 sequence: CASSEGDRGTGSPLHF. In DNA, the CDR3 is TGTGCCAGCAGTGAAGGCGACAGGGGCACTGGTTCACCCCTCCACTTT.

DNA of the CDR3: TGTGCCAGCAGCCCCTCCGGGTACTATGGCTACACCTTC. This translates into CASSPSGYYGYTF. The rearrangement joins TRBV6-5 to TRBJ1-2; D gene unclear. CDR3 length: 13 residues. Trimming shortened V by 6 bases and J by 3 bases, and 11 bases separated the two germline ends. Germline CDR1 reads MNHEY; CDR2 reads SVGAGI.

The chain is built from TRBV4-3 and TRBJ2-2; 8 nucleotides align to TRBD2. The length of the CDR3 is 16 residues. V lost 1 base and J lost 3; bases outside the gene matches: 4. The germline V gene encodes CDR1 LGHNA and CDR2 YSLEER. CDR3 residues: CASSQAGGRDTGELFF. The CDR3 region has the DNA TGCGCCAGCAGCCAAGCGGGGGGGCGCGACACCGGGGAGCTGTTTTTT.

This clone was seen once. V is TRBV13 and J is TRBJ2-7, with 8 bases lining up with TRBD2. The CDR3 runs to 19 residues. The trim removed 4 bases at V and 3 bases at J, leaving 20 bases unmatched. The germline gives CDR1 PRHDT, CDR2 FYEKMQ (reference sequence). This CDR3 reads CASSSRQGSWTSSVYEQYF. The CDR3 DNA reads TGTGCCAGCAGCTCTCGTCAAGGGAGCTGGACTAGCTCCGTCTACGAGCAGTACTTC.

The chain uses TRBV4-2 and TRBJ2-5; a weak D match, TRBD1 (6 bases). V dropped 0 bases and J dropped 5 bases, with 13 bases sitting between them. CDR3 length: 15 residues. Germline V gives CDR1 LGHNA, CDR2 YNFKEQ. CDR3 DNA sequence: TGTGCCAGCAGCCAAGAAATGAGGGGGTTTGAGACCCAGTACTTC. Protein sequence: CASSQEMRGFETQYF.